Sequencing of this TCR beta chain was carried out in a study of immune characterization of retroperitoneal liposarcoma. This clonotype showed up many times. Via MiXCR, TCRdb re-called the PCR reads, giving one row per CDR3 protein. The data hold fewer than 20,000 distinct CDR3 sequences, with 37% observed a single time. CDR1 and CDR2 from the germline V gene are SEHNR and FQNEAQ (reference sequence). V dropped 0 bases and J dropped 3; count of bases not matched to a gene: 2. The CDR3 spans 15 residues. This TCR derives from a male donor with retroperitoneal liposarcoma. The chain joins TRBV7-9 to TRBJ2-3, with 8 bases identical to TRBD2. The sample was blood. The CDR3 DNA is TGTGCCAGCAGCTTAGCCCGGGGGGGGACAGATACGCAGTATTTT. It codes for CASSLARGGTDTQYF. The full variable domain, with the rest looked up from reference TRBV7-9 and TRBJ2-3, is DTGVSQNPRHKITKRGQNVTFRCDPISEHNRLYWYRQTLGQGPEFLTYFQNEAQLEKSRLLSDRFSAERPKGSFSTLEIQRTEQGDSAMYLCASSLARGGTDTQYFGPGTRLTVL.